One and the same sample provided the 4 T cell receptor beta chains below, sequenced in a study of CD8+CD57+ T cells in acquired aplastic anemia. Flow cytometry had shown expanded CD8+CD57+ cells in the patients chosen for sequencing. Genomic DNA provided the template from which TCR beta VDJ and CDR3 profiles were obtained. Each CDR3 protein gets one entry after TCRdb re-called the reads with MiXCR. The sample lists over 150,000 distinct CDR3 sequences; 71% were seen once. Sequences were obtained from sorted CD4+, CD8+, or CD8+CD57+ T cells (not recorded which) from PBMCs. The receptors come from a human donor with aplastic anemia.

The rearrangement links TRBV10-3 to TRBJ2-2; D not resolved. CDR3 length: 11 amino acids. Trimming shortened V by 7 bases and J by 3 bases, and 3 bases separated the two germline ends. Germline CDR1 is ENHRY and CDR2 is SYGVKD. CDR3 amino acids: CAIMDTGELFF. The CDR3 DNA follows: TGTGCCATCATGGACACCGGGGAGCTGTTTTTT.

This clonotype appeared a single time. The V gene is TRBV2, the J gene TRBJ2-7; a weak D match, TRBD1 (6 bases). The CDR3 totals 14 residues. Germline CDR1 SNHLY, CDR2 FYNNEI. The V end was cut by 6 bases, the J end by 5 bases, with 17 bases between. This chain's CDR3 is CASRGTGFSHEQYF. CDR3 DNA sequence: TGTGCCAGCAGGGGAACAGGGTTTAGCCACGAGCAGTACTTC. Variable domain in full (rest from reference TRBV2 and TRBJ2-7): EPEVTQTPSHQVTQMGQEVILRCVPISNHLYFYWYRQILGQKVEFLVSFYNNEISEKSEIFDDQFSVERPDGSNFTLKIRSTKLEDSAMYFCASRGTGFSHEQYFGPGTRLTVT.

The V and J genes are TRBV15 and TRBJ2-1, with 9 bases that match TRBD1. The germline CDR1 and CDR2 sequences are LNHNV and YYDKDF (reference sequence). The CDR3 extends over 17 amino acids. J was trimmed by 4 bases and V by 3 bases; bases with no gene match: 10. CDR3: CATSSSRSGQGYNEQFF. The DNA of the CDR3 is TGTGCCACCAGCAGCTCCAGGTCAGGACAGGGGTACAATGAGCAGTTCTTC.

This clonotype showed up many times. J is TRBJ1-2 and V is TRBV6-5; tentatively, D is TRBD1 (5 bases). V lost 6 bases, J lost 8 bases, and 16 bases lay in between. From germline, CDR1 is MNHEY and CDR2 SVGAGI. The CDR3 consists of 13 residues. Here the CDR3 reads CASSYNGARGYTF. For the CDR3, the DNA is TGTGCCAGCAGCTACAACGGGGCGCGCGGCTACACCTTC.